A selection of T cell receptor beta chains follows, all from one sample in a study of T-cell reconstitution after alpha-beta-depleted transplantation in children. In TCRdb, the PCR reads were re-called with MiXCR into one record per CDR3 protein. Of some 500,000 distinct CDR3 sequences detected, 15% to 20% appear once; the ten largest clones hold roughly 3.3%. The material sequenced was PBMCs from the stem cell graft donor, taken from the stem cell graft. The receptors shown here come from a human donor who donated a stem cell graft to a child with acute lymphoblastic leukemia. The CDR3 runs from the conserved cysteine through the conserved F or W. A D gene is named only where the DNA matches it firmly. Only some rows state a clone size, as once, few, many or a class for expanded clones.

V gene	J gene	clone size	CDR3 length	D gene	CDR3 DNA	CDR3 protein
TRBV5-1	TRBJ1-1	NA	15	NA	TGCGCCAGCAGCTTGGCTGGGGATTCGAACACTGAAGCTTTCTTT	CASSLAGDSNTEAFF
TRBV12-3/TRBV12-4	TRBJ2-3	few	13	NA	TGTGCCAGCAGTCTCACCCGAACAGATACGCAGTATTTT	CASSLTRTDTQYF
TRBV12-3/TRBV12-4	TRBJ2-3	few	14	NA	TGTGCCAGCACCCCAGGTGGGGGGGCGTATACGCAGTATTTT	CASTPGGGAYTQYF
TRBV27	TRBJ2-1	NA	15	TRBD1	TGTGCCAGCAGTATATACTCCGGGACAGGGAATGAGCAGTTCTTC	CASSIYSGTGNEQFF
TRBV10-2	TRBJ2-5	NA	13	NA	TGCGCCAGCAATACAGGAGGCGGGGAGACCCAGTACTTC	CASNTGGGETQYF
TRBV12-3/TRBV12-4	TRBJ2-6	NA	17	NA	TGTGCCAGCAGTTTAAGGGGAACCTACTCTGGGGCCAACGTCCTGACTTTC	CASSLRGTYSGANVLTF
TRBV7-9	TRBJ1-2	NA	15	TRBD1	TGTGCCAGCAGCGAGACAGGGGGGTCTAACTATGGCTACACCTTC	CASSETGGSNYGYTF
TRBV20-1	TRBJ2-5	NA	12	NA	TGCAGTGCCCTCAGAGGGAGAGAGACCCAGTACTTC	CSALRGRETQYF
TRBV6-5	TRBJ1-1	many	12	TRBD1	TGTGCCAGCAGCAGACAGGGCACTGAAGCTTTCTTT	CASSRQGTEAFF
TRBV18	TRBJ2-5	NA	14	NA	TGTGCCAGCTCACCAATTGACTGGGAAGAGACCCAGTACTTC	CASSPIDWEETQYF
TRBV18	TRBJ1-1	NA	13	NA	TGTGCCAGCTCACCACTGGGCGGCACTGAAGCTTTCTTT	CASSPLGGTEAFF
TRBV11-2	TRBJ2-3	NA	18	NA	TGTGCCAGCAGCTTAAACTCAGCCCCCCGCGGGAGCACAGATACGCAGTATTTT	CASSLNSAPRGSTDTQYF
TRBV4-1	TRBJ2-1	few	15	TRBD2	TGCGCCAGCAGCCAATTGGGACTAGTGGACAATGAGCAGTTCTTC	CASSQLGLVDNEQFF
TRBV5-1	TRBJ2-1	few	12	NA	TGCGCCAGCAACAACTACGACAATGAGCAGTTCTTC	CASNNYDNEQFF
TRBV7-9	TRBJ1-2	NA	13	NA	TGTGCCAGCAGCCAGGCAGCTAACTATGGCTACACCTTC	CASSQAANYGYTF
TRBV20-1	TRBJ2-5	NA	14	TRBD2	TGCAGTGCTAGGAATATGAGGGAGGGGGAGACCCAGTACTTC	CSARNMREGETQYF
TRBV18	TRBJ2-3	NA	15	TRBD1	TGTGCCAGCTCATTCACCGGGACAGGGATTGATACGCAGTATTTT	CASSFTGTGIDTQYF
TRBV27	TRBJ1-1	few	15	TRBD1	TGTGCCAGCAGTGGACGGGACAGCATGAACACTGAAGCTTTCTTT	CASSGRDSMNTEAFF
TRBV12-3/TRBV12-4	TRBJ2-2	few	12	NA	TGTGCCAGCAGGGGGAGGACCGGGGAGCTGTTTTTT	CASRGRTGELFF
TRBV4-1	TRBJ1-2	NA	15	TRBD1	TGCGCCAGCAGCCCCTGGACAGGGGCCGACTATGGCTACACCTTC	CASSPWTGADYGYTF
TRBV20-1	TRBJ1-3	NA	14	NA	TGCAGTGCCGCGACTCGGGGCTCTGGAAACACCATATATTTT	CSAATRGSGNTIYF
TRBV5-5	TRBJ2-3	few	15	TRBD2	TGTGCCAGCAGCTTGGAGACTAGCTTCACAGATACGCAGTATTTT	CASSLETSFTDTQYF